Below, one T cell receptor (beta chain) is given with its context. J gave up 8 bases and V 4 bases, and 15 bases lay outside the gene matches. Germline lookup yields CDR1 MNHNS and CDR2 SASEGT. This CDR3 is 17 amino acids long. This sample stems from a study of T cell clones after liver transplantation. Study-wide context: Three of eight recipients were HCV-positive; others had non-autoimmune, non-viral indications.

Generated by immunoSEQ multiplex PCR, the TCRdb table keeps only in-frame clones and is missing some. The table records 93,000 or so clones, under 90% of them present only once. The sequences come from CD4+ T cells from blood, collected about 50 months after liver transplant. The V and J genes are TRBV6-1 and TRBJ2-1; 9 bases are a match to TRBD1. The receptor's source is a human patient who received a liver transplant. The T cells may partly be graft donor cells. The CDR3 region is CASSVLHAGTGSDEQFF. CDR3 nucleotides: TGTGCCAGCAGTGTCCTACACGCCGGGACAGGGAGTGATGAGCAGTTCTTC.